The 15 T cell receptor beta chains listed next were all sequenced from one sample in a study of T cell repertoires in aging, cancer and after chemotherapy (dated by TCRdb to the late 2010s). TCRdb lists the instrument as Illumina MiSeq. Multiplex touch-down PCR with a mixed TRB-A/B primer pool was used to amplify rearranged TRB sequences covering the V, D and J segments. The raw public data were reprocessed by TCRdb itself: fastp quality trimming at Q25, MiXCR clonotype calling, in-frame beta chains only. Each entry is one CDR3 protein sequence, shown with its most common DNA and genes. This sample lists about 4,900 distinct CDR3 sequences; more than 35% were detected once. Approximately 28% of the sample goes to the ten largest clones. TCR beta rearrangements were amplified from genomic DNA extracted from peripheral blood rather than from sorted cells or RNA. The sequenced material came from blood. The receptor source for this set is a human donor in good health.

This clonotype was observed a few times. This rearrangement joins TRBV30 to TRBJ1-5; 11 bases are shared with TRBD1. Germline-derived CDR1 and CDR2 are GTSNPN and SVGIG (reference sequence). Trimming cost V 5 bases and J 6 bases; bases outside gene matches: 9. The CDR3 covers 15 residues. The CDR3 coding sequence is TGTGCCTGGGCCTCCGGGACAGGGGGGGGTCAGCCCCAGCATTTT. Translated, it gives CAWASGTGGGQPQHF.

Only one count was recorded for this clonotype. The CDR3 nucleotides are TGTGCCAGCAGCCCAAGTAGTTCTCTGTTCCAAGAGACCCAGTACTTC. Translated, it gives CASSPSSSLFQETQYF. The chain employs TRBV7-2 and TRBJ2-5; D not resolved. V shed 5 bases and J shed 1 base, with 17 bases lying between them. The CDR3 sequence is 16 residues long. Per the germline V gene, CDR1 is SGHTA and CDR2 is FQGNSA.

The genes are TRBV19 and TRBJ1-5; D remains ambiguous. V was clipped by 3 bases and J by 0 bases, with 12 bases between them. Germline V gives CDR1 LNHDA, CDR2 SQIVND (reference sequence). The CDR3 is 16 amino acids. The CDR3 spells CASSIEARYSNQPQHF. In DNA, the CDR3 is TGTGCCAGTAGTATCGAGGCACGCTATAGCAATCAGCCCCAGCATTTT.

The chain joins TRBV6-1 to TRBJ1-2; 7 positions match TRBD1. This CDR3 contains 13 residues. Germline V lookup: CDR1 MNHNS, CDR2 SASEGT. The ends lost 5 bases at V and 4 bases at J; junction bases unmatched: 4. CDR3 coding DNA: TGTGCCAGCAGTTTCGGACAGGCCTATGGCTACACCTTC. Amino acids: CASSFGQAYGYTF.

The sample holds one count of this clonotype. The DNA of the CDR3 is TGTGCCAGCAGCCCGGGACTAGCGGGAGTCAATGAAGAGACCCAGTACTTC. Residues: CASSPGLAGVNEETQYF. The rearrangement links TRBV13 to TRBJ2-5, with 14 bases that match TRBD2. This CDR3 region has 17 residues. Looked up from germline, CDR1 is PRHDT and CDR2 is FYEKMQ (reference sequence). The V gene end was trimmed by 5 bases and the J gene end by 3 bases; junction bases not matched to a gene: 8. The whole variable domain, remainder taken from reference TRBV13 and TRBJ2-5, is AAGVIQSPRHLIKEKRETATLKCYPIPRHDTVYWYQQGPGQDPQFLISFYEKMQSDKGSIPDRFSAQQFSDYHSELNMSSLELGDSALYFCASSPGLAGVNEETQYFGPGTRLLVL.

The chain employs TRBV30 and TRBJ2-1; 8 bases fit TRBD1. The CDR3 sequence is 11 residues long. CDR1 and CDR2 (germline): GTSNPN, SVGIG (reference sequence). The V and J ends lost 1 base and 10 bases, in that order; junction bases with no gene match: 0. The CDR3: CAWSGDREQFF. For the CDR3, the DNA is TGTGCCTGGAGTGGGGACAGGGAGCAGTTCTTC.

This chain links TRBV6-1 with TRBJ1-1; 7 nucleotides line up with TRBD1. The CDR3 consists of 13 residues. Germline CDR1 MNHNS, CDR2 SASEGT. Unmatched junction bases numbered 4, after V lost 4 bases and J lost 5 bases. The chain's CDR3 is CASSGQGKTEAFF. The CDR3 DNA is TGTGCCAGCAGTGGACAGGGAAAGACTGAAGCTTTCTTT.

This CDR3 reads CASSNTDTQYF. The CDR3 DNA reads TGTGCCAGCAGTAACACAGATACGCAGTATTTT. V is TRBV7-9 and J is TRBJ2-3; D gene ambiguous. Between the trimmed V and J ends, which lost 6 bases and 2 bases, there was a span of 3 bases. The CDR3 is 11 amino acids. Germline assignment: CDR1 SEHNR and CDR2 FQNEAQ (reference sequence).

This clonotype was counted a few times. The chain links TRBV6-1 to TRBJ2-5, with TRBD2 matching over 7 bases. The CDR3 is 14 amino acids. The J segment lost 7 bases and the V segment lost 2 bases, leaving 7 bases of the junction unmatched. CDR1 MNHNS and CDR2 SASEGT come from the germline V gene. This CDR3 reads CASSELGGTGTQYF. The DNA for the CDR3 is TGTGCCAGCAGTGAATTGGGGGGGACGGGGACCCAGTACTTC.

This clonotype has a handful of counts. The CDR3 DNA reads as TGTGCCACCAGCAAAGACAGGGAGACCGGGGAGCTGTTTTTT. Its translation: CATSKDRETGELFF. The gene calls are TRBV15 and TRBJ2-2, with 7 bases identical to TRBD1. The CDR3 runs 14 residues. V dropped 4 bases and J dropped 5; count of bases not matched to a gene: 4. Germline-derived CDR1 and CDR2 are LNHNV and YYDKDF (reference sequence). The full variable domain, completed using reference TRBV15 and TRBJ2-2, is DAMVIQNPRYQVTQFGKPVTLSCSQTLNHNVMYWYQQKSSQAPKLLFHYYDKDFNNEADTPDNFQSRRPNTSFCFLDIRSPGLGDTAMYLCATSKDRETGELFFGEGSRLTVL.

This clonotype was detected only a few times. The chain combines TRBV7-2 with TRBJ1-1, with D uncertain. V shed 0 bases and J shed 1 base, with 9 bases lying between them. Germline V gene sequence: CDR1 SGHTA, CDR2 FQGNSA. This CDR3 has 15 amino acids. CDR3 nucleotide sequence: TGTGCCAGCAGCTTAGCGCTTTCGCCGAACACTGAAGCTTTCTTT. The encoded protein is CASSLALSPNTEAFF.

This CDR3 is CASSFYTESYEQYF. CDR3 nucleotides: TGTGCCAGCAGTTTTTATACGGAGTCCTACGAGCAGTACTTC. The chain has TRBV27 and TRBJ2-7; D is uncertain. With 3 bases removed from V and 1 base from J, the gap between germline ends came to 10 bases. The CDR3 has 14 residues. CDR1 is MNHEY, CDR2 SMNVEV, per germline (reference sequence).

CDR3 protein: CATNPSGQGFYGYTF. CDR3 coding DNA: TGTGCCACTAATCCGTCGGGCCAGGGGTTCTATGGCTACACCTTC. The chain recombines TRBV15 with TRBJ1-2, with D possibly matching TRBD1 (6 bases). V lost 9 bases, J lost 4 bases, and 21 bases lay in between. CDR1 and CDR2 (germline): LNHNV, YYDKDF (reference sequence). The CDR3 consists of 15 residues.

V gene TRBV10-1 combines with J gene TRBJ2-3, with D hard to call. This CDR3 region has 13 residues. Germline V gene lookup returns CDR1 WNHNN and CDR2 SYGVQD (reference sequence). V lost 5 bases, J lost 3 bases, and 9 bases lay in between. CDR3 in DNA: TGCGCCAGCAGTCAACTTGAAACAGATACGCAGTATTTT. Translation: CASSQLETDTQYF.

V and J are TRBV30 and TRBJ2-1, with 8 bases aligning to TRBD2. V dropped 2 bases and J dropped 9; count of bases not matched to a gene: 12. This CDR3 comprises 15 residues. Germline CDR1 reads GTSNPN; CDR2 reads SVGIG (reference sequence). The DNA for the CDR3 is TGTGCCTGGAGTCTAGGGGTCGGGGGGGCCAGTGAGCAGTTCTTC. Encoded protein: CAWSLGVGGASEQFF.